Listed below are T cell receptor beta chains from one sample, sequenced in a study of OX40 agonist ivuxolimab in advanced cancers. This table comes from immunoSEQ multiplex PCR, and its TCRdb copy is limited to in-frame clones, with some not included. Found here are roughly 55,000 clones, around 80% of them singletons; the top ten hold roughly 4.5%. The input for sequencing was CD4+ or CD8+ T cells sorted from blood, taken in a trial of the OX40 agonist ivuxolimab. The receptors derive from an adult with an advanced solid tumor such as melanoma, head and neck, liver or kidney cancer. CDR3s include the opening cysteine and the closing phenylalanine or tryptophan. The D gene is left open where the match is weak. The listing skips clone size in some rows; elsewhere it reads once, few, many or a size class.

TRBV2	NA	NA	TRBJ2-7	CAQERLDYEQYF	TGTGCCCAAGAACGGCTGGACTACGAGCAGTACTTC
TRBV5-5	NA	NA	TRBJ1-6	CASSLYQGVNSPLHF	TGTGCCAGCAGCTTGTATCAGGGCGTGAATTCACCCCTCCACTTT
TRBV7-2	NA	few	TRBJ2-4	CASSPNRGLAKNIQYF	TGTGCCAGCAGCCCCAACAGGGGACTAGCCAAAAACATTCAGTACTTC
TRBV28	NA	NA	TRBJ2-1	CASRLYNEQFF	TGTGCCAGCAGGCTCTACAATGAGCAGTTCTTC
TRBV15	NA	NA	TRBJ2-7	CATSVDTGTLYF	TGTGCCACCAGCGTTGACACCGGAACCCTGTACTTC
TRBV7-2	NA	NA	TRBJ2-5	CASSLAGVGETQYF	TGTGCCAGCAGCTTAGCGGGAGTAGGGGAGACCCAGTACTTC
TRBV7-2	NA	NA	TRBJ1-2	CASSLLGEAYGYTF	TGTGCCAGCAGCTTGTTGGGAGAGGCCTATGGCTACACCTTC
TRBV6-6	NA	NA	TRBJ2-3	CASRSTDTQYF	TGTGCCAGCAGGTCCACAGATACGCAGTATTTT
TRBV28	TRBD2	NA	TRBJ2-7	CASSNPGLVATYEQYF	TGTGCCAGCAGTAATCCGGGACTAGTAGCAACCTACGAGCAGTACTTC
TRBV2	NA	once	TRBJ1-4	CASTTATNEKLFF	TGTGCCAGCACGACAGCAACTAATGAAAAACTGTTTTTT
TRBV28	NA	few	TRBJ2-3	CASGGGAYDTQYF	TGTGCCAGCGGAGGTGGGGCTTACGATACGCAGTATTTT
TRBV11-2	NA	NA	TRBJ2-6	CASSLVLQGGANVLTF	TGTGCCAGCAGCTTAGTGCTCCAAGGGGGGGCCAACGTCCTGACTTTC
TRBV27	NA	NA	TRBJ1-5	CASKGTLSNQPQHF	TGTGCCAGCAAGGGGACACTTAGCAATCAGCCCCAGCATTTT
TRBV5-4	NA	NA	TRBJ2-5	CASSSTGLETQYF	TGTGCCAGCAGCTCCACAGGGTTAGAGACCCAGTACTTC
TRBV29-1	TRBD2	NA	TRBJ2-1	CSVSGDSYNEQFF	TGCAGCGTTAGCGGGGACTCCTACAATGAGCAGTTCTTC
TRBV5-4	NA	NA	TRBJ1-2	CASLRDGISLNYGYTF	TGTGCCAGTCTCCGGGACGGAATATCCCTGAACTATGGCTACACCTTC
TRBV20-1	NA	NA	TRBJ2-3	CSARRDTQYF	TGCAGTGCCCGCAGGGATACGCAGTATTTT
TRBV6-1	TRBD1	NA	TRBJ1-1	CASSEAGQGVDAFF	TGTGCCAGCAGTGAGGCGGGACAGGGGGTTGATGCTTTCTTT
TRBV5-8	NA	NA	TRBJ1-5	CASSLNPGSYSNQPQHF	TGTGCCAGCAGCTTGAATCCGGGAAGTTATAGCAATCAGCCCCAGCATTTT
TRBV27	NA	NA	TRBJ1-6	CASSLAGSYNSPLHF	TGTGCCAGCAGTTTGGCGGGCTCCTATAATTCACCCCTCCACTTT
TRBV5-6	TRBD2	NA	TRBJ2-1	CASSPPRTSAHNEQFF	TGTGCCAGCAGCCCACCTCGGACTAGCGCGCACAATGAGCAGTTCTTC
TRBV19	TRBD1	NA	TRBJ1-5	CASMTGLNSNQPQHF	TGTGCCAGTATGACAGGGCTGAATAGCAATCAGCCCCAGCATTTT
TRBV28	TRBD1	NA	TRBJ1-4	CASSPQTGGREKLFF	TGTGCCAGCAGTCCTCAGACAGGGGGGAGAGAAAAACTGTTTTTT
TRBV20-1	NA	NA	TRBJ2-5	CSASGQETQYF	TGCAGTGCTAGTGGCCAAGAGACCCAGTACTTC
TRBV6-5	NA	once	TRBJ1-6	CASSYSGGLSPLHF	TGTGCCAGCAGTTACAGTGGGGGCTTATCACCCCTCCACTTT
TRBV19	NA	NA	TRBJ2-1	CASSISPPNEQFF	TGTGCCAGTAGTATATCCCCCCCCAATGAGCAGTTCTTC
TRBV6-1	NA	NA	TRBJ2-6	CASSERRAGTRFSGANVLTF	TGTGCCAGCAGTGAAAGGAGAGCGGGGACACGTTTCTCTGGGGCCAACGTCCTGACTTTC
TRBV5-1	NA	NA	TRBJ2-5	CASSYLGRDGETQYF	TGCGCCAGCAGCTACCTGGGCCGCGACGGGGAGACCCAGTACTTC
TRBV6-6	NA	NA	TRBJ1-2	CASSYSNKVGYGYTF	TGTGCCAGCAGTTACTCGAATAAGGTTGGCTATGGCTACACCTTC
TRBV18	NA	NA	TRBJ1-3	CASSPVGTRNSGNTIYF	TGTGCCAGCTCACCGGTGGGTACCCGGAACTCTGGAAACACCATATATTTT
TRBV4-1	TRBD1	NA	TRBJ2-5	CASSQDFGRGQETQYF	TGCGCCAGCAGCCAAGATTTTGGCAGGGGGCAGGAGACCCAGTACTTC
TRBV28	TRBD2	NA	TRBJ2-1	CASRQPGLAGVEQFF	TGTGCCAGCAGACAGCCGGGACTAGCGGGAGTTGAGCAGTTCTTC
TRBV10-1	NA	NA	TRBJ2-2	CASRRGIGTGELFF	TGCGCCAGCAGAAGGGGTATTGGCACCGGGGAGCTGTTTTTT
TRBV7-2	NA	NA	TRBJ1-2	CASSLVQGGYTF	TGTGCCAGCAGCTTAGTTCAGGGTGGCTACACCTTC
TRBV9	TRBD2	NA	TRBJ2-1	CASSAELAGGWDEQFF	TGTGCCAGCAGCGCGGAACTAGCGGGAGGTTGGGATGAGCAGTTCTTC
TRBV19	NA	NA	TRBJ2-7	CAPRIFWGNEQYF	TGTGCCCCTAGGATATTTTGGGGTAACGAGCAGTACTTC
TRBV7-2	NA	NA	TRBJ1-2	CASNPRGENYGYTF	TGTGCCAGCAACCCGAGGGGGGAAAACTATGGCTACACCTTC
TRBV11-2	TRBD2	NA	TRBJ2-7	CASSLDRGVHEQYF	TGTGCCAGCAGCTTAGATCGGGGGGTCCACGAGCAGTACTTC
TRBV19	TRBD1	NA	TRBJ2-7	CASSPGPGTGGSEQYF	TGTGCCAGTAGTCCCGGCCCCGGGACAGGGGGCTCCGAGCAGTACTTC
TRBV7-2	NA	NA	TRBJ1-1	CASSVRGDTEAFF	TGTGCCAGCAGCGTAAGGGGGGACACTGAAGCTTTCTTT
TRBV28	NA	NA	TRBJ1-2	CASSLANYGYTF	TGTGCCAGCAGTTTAGCGAACTATGGCTACACCTTC
TRBV12-5	TRBD1	NA	TRBJ2-5	CASGLVLKGARTETQYF	TGTGCTAGTGGTTTGGTACTCAAGGGGGCGCGAACAGAGACCCAGTACTTC
TRBV7-2	TRBD1	NA	TRBJ1-1	CASSWDRLEAFF	TGTGCCAGCAGTTGGGACAGGCTAGAAGCTTTCTTT
TRBV7-2	NA	NA	TRBJ1-2	CASSLDSSYGYTF	TGTGCCAGCAGCTTGGACAGTTCCTATGGCTACACCTTC